This T cell receptor beta chain came from a study of T-cell memory formation after mild COVID-19. Points from the study as a whole: Memory sampled before infection contained some responding clones, suggesting cross-reactive memory joined. While clones contracting from day 15 to 85 were balanced between CD4 and CD8, later expanders leaned CD4+. SARS-CoV-2 specificity was not confirmed for second-wave clones peaking on day 37.

Remarks on this clonotype: No antigen is known for it.

Trimming cost V 0 bases and J 5 bases, with 9 bases left between them. This CDR3 is built from 14 residues. Germline V gene lookup returns CDR1 SGDLS and CDR2 YYNGEE. UMIs and sample barcodes were carried by the TCR alpha and TCR beta cDNA libraries that 5'RACE produced using constant-segment primers. In TCRdb, the 5' RACE reads were re-called with MiXCR into one record per CDR3 protein. The sample contains tens of thousands of distinct CDR3 sequences, over 11% of which appear only once. The rearrangement links TRBV9 to TRBJ1-5; D remains unclear. Sequences were obtained from PBMCs or a T cell subset sorted from them (not recorded which). This receptor was obtained from an adult woman who had mild COVID-19 (a few samples of this study predate the infection). Cell type and time point are not known. CDR3 nucleotide sequence: TGTGCCAGCAGCGTAGATGAGGCGCATCAGCCCCAGCATTTT. It encodes CASSVDEAHQPQHF.